The subject of this entry is one TCR beta chain. Antigen specificity is unknown. Other DNA sequences in this specimen translate into the identical CDR3. These data come from a study of cytomegalovirus exposure and HLA in healthy donors. Overall study findings and caveats: On later analysis, the bulk of CMV-associated TCR beta chains appeared to be HLA-restricted. Analyses of presence and absence presupposed an approximately uniform sequencing depth across donors. About 87% or about 30% of the time was how often most TCR beta V segments were productive, according to an earlier analysis.

PCR primers comprised 60 Vbeta and 13 Jbeta primers. Profiled with immunoSEQ multiplex PCR; TCRdb holds only in-frame clones, not every one. In the table there are roughly 150,000 clones, 82% of which are singletons. V lost 0 bases and J lost 5, with 10 bases in between. Germline CDR1 MNHEY, CDR2 SVGAGI. The CDR3 is made up of 14 amino acids. J is TRBJ1-2 and V is TRBV6-5; D is ambiguous. The source of this sequence is a male donor in good health and CMV-seronegative. Sequencing input: PBMCs. As DNA, the CDR3 is TGTGCCAGCAGTTACTCTGAAGGAGCTTATGGCTACACCTTC. This codes for CASSYSEGAYGYTF.